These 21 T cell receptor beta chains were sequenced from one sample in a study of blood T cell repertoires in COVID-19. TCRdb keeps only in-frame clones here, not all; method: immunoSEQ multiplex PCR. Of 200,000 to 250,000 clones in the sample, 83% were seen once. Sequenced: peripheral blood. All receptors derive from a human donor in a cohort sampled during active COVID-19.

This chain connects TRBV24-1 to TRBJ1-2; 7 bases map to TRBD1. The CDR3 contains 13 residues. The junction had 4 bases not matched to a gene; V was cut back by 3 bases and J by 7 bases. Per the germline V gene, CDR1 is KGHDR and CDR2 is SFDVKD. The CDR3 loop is CATSDRQGGGYTF. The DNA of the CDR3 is TGTGCCACCAGTGATCGACAGGGTGGTGGCTACACCTTC.

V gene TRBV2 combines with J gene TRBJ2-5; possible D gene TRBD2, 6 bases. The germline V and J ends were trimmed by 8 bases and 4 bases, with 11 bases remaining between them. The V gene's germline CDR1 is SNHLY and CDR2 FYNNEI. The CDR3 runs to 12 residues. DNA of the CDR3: TGTGCCAGCCAAACTAGCCGAGAGACCCAGTACTTC. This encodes CASQTSRETQYF.

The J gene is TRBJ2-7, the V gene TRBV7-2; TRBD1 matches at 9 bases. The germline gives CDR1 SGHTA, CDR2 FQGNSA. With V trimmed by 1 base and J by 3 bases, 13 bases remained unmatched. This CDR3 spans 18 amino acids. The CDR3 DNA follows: TGTGCCAGCAGCTTAGGGGGACAGGGTTCCTTTCCAAGCTACGAGCAGTACTTC. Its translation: CASSLGGQGSFPSYEQYF.

The CDR3 DNA reads as TGTGCCAGCTCACCACCCGGGACAGGGGGCTCCTACAATGAGCAGTTCTTC. Protein: CASSPPGTGGSYNEQFF. J is TRBJ2-1 and V is TRBV18, with 11 bases identical to TRBD1. In germline, CDR1 is KGHSH, CDR2 LQKENI. Losses at the gene ends were 0 bases for V and 0 bases for J; bases not matched to a gene: 1. The CDR3 runs 17 residues.

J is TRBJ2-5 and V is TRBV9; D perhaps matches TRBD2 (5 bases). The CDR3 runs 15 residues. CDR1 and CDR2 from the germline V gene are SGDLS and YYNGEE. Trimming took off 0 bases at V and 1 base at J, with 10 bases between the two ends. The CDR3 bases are TGTGCCAGCAGCGTAGGTATAGCGCCCCAAGAGACCCAGTACTTC. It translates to CASSVGIAPQETQYF.

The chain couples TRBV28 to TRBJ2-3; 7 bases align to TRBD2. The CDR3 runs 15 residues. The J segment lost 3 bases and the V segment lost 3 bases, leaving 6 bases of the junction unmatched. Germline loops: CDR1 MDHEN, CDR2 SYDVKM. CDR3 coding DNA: TGTGCCAGCAGTTTCGGCGGCGGGAGAACAGATACGCAGTATTTT. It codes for CASSFGGGRTDTQYF. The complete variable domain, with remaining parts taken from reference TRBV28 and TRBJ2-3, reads DVKVTQSSRYLVKRTGEKVFLECVQDMDHENMFWYRQDPGLGLRLIYFSYDVKMKEKGDIPEGYSVSREKKERFSLILESASTNQTSMYLCASSFGGGRTDTQYFGPGTRLTVL.

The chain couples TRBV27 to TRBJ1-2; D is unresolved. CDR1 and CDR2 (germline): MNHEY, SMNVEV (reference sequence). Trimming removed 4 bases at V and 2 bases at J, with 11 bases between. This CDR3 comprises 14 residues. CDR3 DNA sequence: TGTGCCAGCAGTTCCCCCACAGAGAACTATGGCTACACCTTC. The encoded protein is CASSSPTENYGYTF.

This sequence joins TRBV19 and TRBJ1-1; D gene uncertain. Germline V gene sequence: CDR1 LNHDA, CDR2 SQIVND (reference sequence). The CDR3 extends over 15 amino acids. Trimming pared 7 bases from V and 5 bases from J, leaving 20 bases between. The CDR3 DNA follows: TGTGCCAGTATGGGATTGGGCCGCGGGTTTACTGAAGCTTTCTTT. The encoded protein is CASMGLGRGFTEAFF.

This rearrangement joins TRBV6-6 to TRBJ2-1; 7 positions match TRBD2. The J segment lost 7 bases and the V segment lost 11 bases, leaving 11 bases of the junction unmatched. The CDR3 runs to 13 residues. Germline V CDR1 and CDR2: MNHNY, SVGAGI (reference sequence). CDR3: CASSLRRGNEQFF. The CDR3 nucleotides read TGTGCCTCCTCCCTTCGGCGGGGGAATGAGCAGTTCTTC.

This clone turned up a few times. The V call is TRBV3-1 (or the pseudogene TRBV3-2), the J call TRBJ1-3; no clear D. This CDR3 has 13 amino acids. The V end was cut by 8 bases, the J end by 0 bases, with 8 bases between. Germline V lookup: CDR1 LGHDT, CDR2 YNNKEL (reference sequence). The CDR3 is CASASHSGNTIYF. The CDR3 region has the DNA TGTGCCAGCGCGTCCCACTCTGGAAACACCATATATTTT.

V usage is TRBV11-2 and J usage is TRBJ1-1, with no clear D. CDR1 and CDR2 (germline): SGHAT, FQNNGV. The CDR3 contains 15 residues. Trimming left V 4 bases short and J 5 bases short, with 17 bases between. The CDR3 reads CASSSISGRGTEAFF. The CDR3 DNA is TGTGCCAGCAGCTCAATCTCGGGAAGAGGGACTGAAGCTTTCTTT.

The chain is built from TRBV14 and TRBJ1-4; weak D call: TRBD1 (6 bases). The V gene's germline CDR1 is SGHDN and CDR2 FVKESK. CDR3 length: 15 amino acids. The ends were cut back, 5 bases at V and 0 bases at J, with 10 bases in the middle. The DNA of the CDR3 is TGTGCCAGCAGCTCCTACAGGGCAACTAATGAAAAACTGTTTTTT. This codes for CASSSYRATNEKLFF.

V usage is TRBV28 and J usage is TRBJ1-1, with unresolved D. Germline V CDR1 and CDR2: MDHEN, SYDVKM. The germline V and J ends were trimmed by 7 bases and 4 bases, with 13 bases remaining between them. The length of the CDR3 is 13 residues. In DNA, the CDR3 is TGTGCCAGCATCCGAGAGTATGGCACTGAAGCTTTCTTT. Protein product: CASIREYGTEAFF.

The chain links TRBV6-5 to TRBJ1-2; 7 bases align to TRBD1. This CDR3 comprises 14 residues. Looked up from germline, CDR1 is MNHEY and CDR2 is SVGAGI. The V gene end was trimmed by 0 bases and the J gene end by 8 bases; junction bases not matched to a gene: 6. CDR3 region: CASSYSRTGVGYTF. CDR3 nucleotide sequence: TGTGCCAGCAGTTACTCGAGGACAGGTGTGGGCTACACCTTC.

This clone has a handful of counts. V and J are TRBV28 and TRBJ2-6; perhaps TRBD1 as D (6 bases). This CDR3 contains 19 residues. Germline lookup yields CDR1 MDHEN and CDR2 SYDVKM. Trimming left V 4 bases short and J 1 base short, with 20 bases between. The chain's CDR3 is CASSSQLRTTGSGANVLTF. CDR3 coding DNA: TGTGCCAGCAGTTCCCAACTGCGGACGACAGGTTCTGGGGCCAACGTCCTGACTTTC.

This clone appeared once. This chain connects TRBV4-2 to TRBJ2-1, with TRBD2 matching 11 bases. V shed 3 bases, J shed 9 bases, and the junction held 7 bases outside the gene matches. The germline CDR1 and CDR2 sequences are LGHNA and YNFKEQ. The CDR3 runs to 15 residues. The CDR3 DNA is TGTGCCAGCAGCCATACTAGCGGGAGTCAGGGTGAGCAGTTCTTC. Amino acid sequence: CASSHTSGSQGEQFF.

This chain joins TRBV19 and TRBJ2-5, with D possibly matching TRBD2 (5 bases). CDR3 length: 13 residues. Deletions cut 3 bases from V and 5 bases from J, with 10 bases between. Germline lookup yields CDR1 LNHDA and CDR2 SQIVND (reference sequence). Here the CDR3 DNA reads TGTGCCAGTAGTATTGGAGGACTGGAGACCCAGTACTTC. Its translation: CASSIGGLETQYF.

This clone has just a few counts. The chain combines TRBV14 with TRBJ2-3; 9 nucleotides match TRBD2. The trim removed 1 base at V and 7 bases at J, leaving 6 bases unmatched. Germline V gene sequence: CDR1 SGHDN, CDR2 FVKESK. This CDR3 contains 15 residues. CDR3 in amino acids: CASSQVLAGPNTQYF. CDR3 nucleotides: TGTGCCAGCAGCCAAGTTCTAGCGGGACCAAATACGCAGTATTTT.

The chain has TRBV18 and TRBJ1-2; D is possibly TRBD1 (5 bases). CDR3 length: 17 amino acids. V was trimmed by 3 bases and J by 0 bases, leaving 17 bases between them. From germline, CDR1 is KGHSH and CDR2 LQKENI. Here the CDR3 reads CASSPFASTDTNYGYTF. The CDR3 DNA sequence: TGTGCCAGCTCACCCTTCGCGTCGACAGATACTAACTATGGCTACACCTTC.

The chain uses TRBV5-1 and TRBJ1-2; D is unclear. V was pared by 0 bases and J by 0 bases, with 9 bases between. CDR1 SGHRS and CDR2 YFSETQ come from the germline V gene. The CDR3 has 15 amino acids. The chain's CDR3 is CASSLGPGPNYGYTF. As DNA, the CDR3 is TGCGCCAGCAGCTTGGGGCCGGGTCCTAACTATGGCTACACCTTC.

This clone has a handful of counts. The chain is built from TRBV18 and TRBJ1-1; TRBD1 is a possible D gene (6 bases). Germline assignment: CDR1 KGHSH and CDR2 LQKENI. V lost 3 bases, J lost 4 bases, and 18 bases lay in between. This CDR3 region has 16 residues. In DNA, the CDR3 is TGTGCCAGCTCACCGCCTTCCAGACAGGTAGGCACTGAAGCTTTCTTT. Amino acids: CASSPPSRQVGTEAFF. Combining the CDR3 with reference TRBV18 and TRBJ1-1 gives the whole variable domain NAGVMQNPRHLVRRRGQEARLRCSPMKGHSHVYWYRQLPEEGLKFMVYLQKENIIDESGMPKERFSAEFPKEGPSILRIQQVVRGDSAAYFCASSPPSRQVGTEAFFGQGTRLTVV.